One and the same sample provided the 5 T cell receptor beta chains below, sequenced in a study of Graves' ophthalmopathy and Graves' hyperthyroidism. Amplifying from RNA transcripts, the study obtained TCR beta CDR3 regions. HTBI primers were employed in first-round RT-PCR, then a second-round multiplex PCR followed. TCRdb recomputed calls from the multiplex PCR reads with MiXCR, one row per CDR3 protein. The data show about 600,000 distinct CDR3 sequences, approximately 35% seen once. Input material: peripheral blood or thyroid tissue (not recorded which). These receptor sequences come from an adult man with Graves' hyperthyroidism.

The rearrangement uses TRBV7-6 and TRBJ1-4, with a possible D match to TRBD1 (6 bases). The CDR3 covers 14 residues. V was clipped by 1 base and J by 7 bases, with 10 bases between them. Germline V gives CDR1 SGHVS, CDR2 FNYEAQ. The CDR3: CASSLEGDTEKLFF. CDR3 coding DNA: TGTGCCAGCAGCTTAGAAGGGGACACTGAAAAACTGTTTTTT. The full variable domain, rest sourced from reference TRBV7-6 and TRBJ1-4, is GAGVSQSPRYKVTKRGQDVALRCDPISGHVSLYWYRQALGQGPEFLTYFNYEAQQDKSGLPNDRFSAERPEGSISTLTIQRTEQRDSAMYRCASSLEGDTEKLFFGSGTQLSVL.

The chain carries TRBV10-3 and TRBJ1-5, with 11 bases fitting TRBD1. In germline, CDR1 is ENHRY, CDR2 SYGVKD. The CDR3 runs 15 residues. Trimming cost V 3 bases and J 11 bases; bases outside gene matches: 9. The CDR3 DNA sequence: TGTGCCATCAGTGACGGTGGACAGGGGGCTGAGACCCAGCATTTT. Amino acids: CAISDGGQGAETQHF.

This clonotype was counted ten times or more. This rearrangement joins TRBV20-1 to TRBJ2-5; TRBD1 aligns across 8 bases. V lost 1 base to trimming and J lost 4 bases; unmatched junction nucleotides: 5. The CDR3 consists of 14 residues. Germline V lookup: CDR1 DFQATT, CDR2 SNEGSKA (reference sequence). CDR3 sequence: CSARGTGIGETQYF. In DNA, the CDR3 is TGCAGTGCTAGAGGGACAGGGATCGGAGAGACCCAGTACTTC.

This clonotype appeared many times. The gene calls are TRBV11-2 and TRBJ2-7, with TRBD2 matching over 7 bases. The germline V gene encodes CDR1 SGHAT and CDR2 FQNNGV. V dropped 5 bases and J dropped 5; count of bases not matched to a gene: 12. The CDR3 totals 15 residues. The CDR3 nucleotides are TGTGCCAGCAGCCGTAGGGCGGGAGCTTTCGACGAGCAGTACTTC. Its protein is CASSRRAGAFDEQYF.

The chain has TRBV4-1 and TRBJ1-1; D not resolved. This CDR3 is built from 13 residues. The germline CDR1 and CDR2 sequences are MGHRA and YSYEKL. With 4 bases removed from V and 5 bases from J, the gap between germline ends came to 11 bases. CDR3 bases: TGCGCCAGCAGCCCCCCCCGTTTGACTGAAGCTTTCTTT. It translates to CASSPPRLTEAFF.